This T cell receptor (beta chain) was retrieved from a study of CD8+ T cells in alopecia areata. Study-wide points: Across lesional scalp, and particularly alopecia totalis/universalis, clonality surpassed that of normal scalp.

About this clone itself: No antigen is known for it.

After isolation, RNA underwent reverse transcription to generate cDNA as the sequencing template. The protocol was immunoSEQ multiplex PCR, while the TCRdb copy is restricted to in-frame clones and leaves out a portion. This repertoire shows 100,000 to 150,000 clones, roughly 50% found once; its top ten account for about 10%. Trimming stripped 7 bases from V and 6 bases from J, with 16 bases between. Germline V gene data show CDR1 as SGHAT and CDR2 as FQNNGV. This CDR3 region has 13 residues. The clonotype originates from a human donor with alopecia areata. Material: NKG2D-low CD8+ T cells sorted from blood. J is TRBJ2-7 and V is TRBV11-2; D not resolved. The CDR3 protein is CASTVSLTGEQYF. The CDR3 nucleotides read TGTGCCAGCACCGTATCACTTACGGGCGAGCAGTACTTC.